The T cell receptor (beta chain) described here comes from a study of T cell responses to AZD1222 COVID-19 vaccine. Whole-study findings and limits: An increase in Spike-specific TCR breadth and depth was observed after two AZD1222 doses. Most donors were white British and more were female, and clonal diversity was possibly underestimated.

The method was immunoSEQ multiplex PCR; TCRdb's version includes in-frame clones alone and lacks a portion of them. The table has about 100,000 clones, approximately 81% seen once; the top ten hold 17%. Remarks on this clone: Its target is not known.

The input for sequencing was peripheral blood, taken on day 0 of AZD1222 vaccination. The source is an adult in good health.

The CDR3 here is CASSPPHVGETQYF. As DNA, the CDR3 is TGTGCCAGCTCACCCCCCCACGTAGGAGAGACCCAGTACTTC. This chain connects TRBV18 to TRBJ2-5, with no clear D. In germline, CDR1 is KGHSH, CDR2 LQKENI. V was clipped by 3 bases and J by 4 bases, with 12 bases between them. The CDR3 has 14 residues. Full variable domain (remainder filled in from reference TRBV18 and TRBJ2-5): NAGVMQNPRHLVRRRGQEARLRCSPMKGHSHVYWYRQLPEEGLKFMVYLQKENIIDESGMPKERFSAEFPKEGPSILRIQQVVRGDSAAYFCASSPPHVGETQYFGPGTRLLVL.